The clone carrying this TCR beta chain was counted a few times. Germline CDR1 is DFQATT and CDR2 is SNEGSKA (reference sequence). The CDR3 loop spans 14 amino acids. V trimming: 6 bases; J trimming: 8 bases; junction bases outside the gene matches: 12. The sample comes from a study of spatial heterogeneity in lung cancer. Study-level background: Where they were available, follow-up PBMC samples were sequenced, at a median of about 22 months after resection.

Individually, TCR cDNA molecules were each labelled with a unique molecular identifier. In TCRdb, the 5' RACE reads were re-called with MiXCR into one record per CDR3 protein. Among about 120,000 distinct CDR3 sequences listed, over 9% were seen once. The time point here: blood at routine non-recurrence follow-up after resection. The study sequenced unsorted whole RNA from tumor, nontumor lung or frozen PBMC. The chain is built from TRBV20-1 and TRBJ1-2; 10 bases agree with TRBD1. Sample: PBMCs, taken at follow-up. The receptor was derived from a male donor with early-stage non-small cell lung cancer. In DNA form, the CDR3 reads TGCAGTGCCAGGGACAGGGGCTCCCTGGGAGGCTACACCTTC. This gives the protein CSARDRGSLGGYTF.